This is a list of T cell receptor beta chains from one sample in a study of quantifying T cell responses using KT2 cells. TCRdb re-called the UMI-ligation and nested PCR reads through MiXCR, storing one row per CDR3 protein. The repertoire holds 40,000 to 60,000 distinct CDR3 sequences, with around 10% as singletons. The sample comprised PBMCs spiked with cells of the T cell clone KT2. The source of these receptors is a human donor. The CDR3 runs from the conserved cysteine through the conserved F or W.

v_call cdr3_aa
TRBV12-3/TRBV12-4 CASSLMMEGRGSNQPQHF
TRBV6-6 CASSYTGPTDMQYF
TRBV7-6 CASSLDRGASGNEQFF
TRBV27 CASSFTGGNQPQHF
TRBV27 CASSFQGGGNSPLHF
TRBV7-2 CASSLTGTTNTEAFF
TRBV20-1 CSATHSPETQYF
TRBV6-1 CASSVGDTQAQYF
TRBV20-1 CSARVGTGGRAYNSPLHF
TRBV20-1 CSARDGEFSRYNEQFF
TRBV7-9 CASSFPLDDTEAFF
TRBV7-9 CASSHGADTQYF
TRBV29-1 CSVEDGRLAYNEQFF
TRBV18 CASSLGHDTGELFF
TRBV5-6 CASSLMTSGGDEQYF
TRBV3-1 CASSRAPTNYGYTF
TRBV6-6 CAIADPPLKANYGYTF
TRBV15 CATSSPKRGVTDTQYF
TRBV2 CASRGGGPFYGYTF
TRBV9 CASRDPGRPNTGELFF
TRBV3-1 CASSQDGTETNQPQHF
TRBV28 CASSFPGAASYEQYF
TRBV20-1 CSARAITSGSSYNEQFF
TRBV20-1 CSAPLRDRYYEQYF
TRBV29-1 CSVELSSNQPQHF
TRBV11-2 CASRGTFTDTQYF
TRBV3-1 CASSQKGDYEQYF
TRBV7-2 CASSFTGTSQYF
TRBV7-2 CASSLDRGRVVFF
TRBV4-1 CASSQDATLRGGYTF
TRBV14 CASQPGSGSPLHF
TRBV5-1 CASSLPWADNEQFF
TRBV4-3 CASSQGPSYEQYF
TRBV6-1 CASSTNYGYTF
TRBV5-1 CASSSRRTSGGGRTDTQYF
TRBV2 CASSERQGDQDTQYF
TRBV10-3 CAISEAGNSYNEQFF
TRBV6-5 CASSYQRGTGANVLTF
TRBV7-9 CASSERKGLFHEQFF
TRBV6-2/TRBV6-3 CASRPTGSTDTQYF
TRBV5-1 CASSPGLAVTQETQYF
TRBV19 CASSAGTFQETQYF
TRBV4-1 CASSQDGRGYTEAFF
TRBV7-9 CASSLGTGYGYNF
TRBV3-1 CASSQDQGGQPNTEAFF
TRBV6-2/TRBV6-3 CASSRDLYEQYF
TRBV7-2 CASSQQGEQYF
TRBV5-5 CASSLEGTEVEKLFF
TRBV11-2 CASSLQGYGYTF